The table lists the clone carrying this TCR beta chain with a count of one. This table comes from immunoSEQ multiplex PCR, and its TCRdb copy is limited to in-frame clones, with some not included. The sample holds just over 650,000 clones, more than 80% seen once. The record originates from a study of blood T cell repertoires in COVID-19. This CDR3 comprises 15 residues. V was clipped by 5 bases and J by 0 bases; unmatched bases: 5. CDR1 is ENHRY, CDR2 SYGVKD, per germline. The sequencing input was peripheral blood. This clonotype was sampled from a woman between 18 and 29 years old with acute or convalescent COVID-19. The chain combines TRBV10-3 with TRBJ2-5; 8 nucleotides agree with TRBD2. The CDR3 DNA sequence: TGTGCCATCAGTTCCAGCGGGGGAAACCAAGAGACCCAGTACTTC. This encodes CAISSSGGNQETQYF.